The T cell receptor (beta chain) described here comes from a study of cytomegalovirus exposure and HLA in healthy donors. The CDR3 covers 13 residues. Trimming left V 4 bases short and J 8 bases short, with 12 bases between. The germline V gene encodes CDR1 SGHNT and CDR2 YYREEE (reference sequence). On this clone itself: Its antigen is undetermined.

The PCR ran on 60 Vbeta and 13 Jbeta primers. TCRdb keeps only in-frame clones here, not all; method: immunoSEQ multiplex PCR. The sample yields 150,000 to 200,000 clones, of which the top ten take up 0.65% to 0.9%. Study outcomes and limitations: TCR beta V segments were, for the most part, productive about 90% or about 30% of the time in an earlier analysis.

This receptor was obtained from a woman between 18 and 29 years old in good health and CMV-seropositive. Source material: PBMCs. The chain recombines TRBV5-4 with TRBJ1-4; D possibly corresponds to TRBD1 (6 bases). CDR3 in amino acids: CASSRPGTEKLFF. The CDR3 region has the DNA TGTGCCAGCAGCCGACCCGGGACAGAAAAACTGTTTTTT.